The 23 T cell receptor beta chains below were found in one sample sequenced in a study of B cell selection in AIRE deficiency (dated by TCRdb to between 2017 and 2020). Conventional CD4 T cells were sorted as CD4+CD127+ cells. The method was the immunoSEQ multiplex PCR assay. The table was pulled from immuneACCESS by TCRdb, which kept in-frame rearrangements only. Such tables lose some clones; where checked, under half of the loss comes from unresolved V genes, and the rest has no known cause. The sample table holds some 27,000 clones, of which just under 97% were seen once. Of the sample, around 0.26% falls within the top ten clones. Input material: CD4+CD127+ conventional T cells sorted from PBMCs. Every receptor here comes from a human donor in good health.

This clone was seen once. CDR3 loop: CATSGQNTYEQYF. The CDR3 region has the DNA TGTGCCACTTCAGGACAGAATACCTACGAGCAGTACTTC. V usage is TRBV19 and J usage is TRBJ2-7, with D perhaps matching TRBD1 (6 bases). CDR1 and CDR2 (germline): LNHDA, SQIVND (reference sequence). The CDR3 is 13 residues long. The V and J ends lost 10 bases and 2 bases respectively, with 15 bases between them.

In its sample, this clone was seen a few times. This chain links TRBV7-3 with TRBJ1-1; D may be TRBD1 (6 bases). This CDR3 has 17 amino acids. V lost 1 base to trimming and J lost 0 bases, with 15 bases between them. Germline V CDR1 and CDR2: SGHTA, FQGTGA. Here the CDR3 DNA reads TGTGCCAGCAGCTTAAAGTGGGCAGGGGATATGAACACTGAAGCTTTCTTT. Its protein is CASSLKWAGDMNTEAFF.

Only one count was recorded for this clone. The genes are TRBV7-2 and TRBJ2-2, with TRBD1 identical over 10 bases. V shed 5 bases and J 5 bases; nucleotides not matched to a gene: 5. The length of the CDR3 is 15 residues. CDR1 SGHTA and CDR2 FQGNSA come from the germline V gene. The CDR3 loop reads CASSKGTGETGELFF. In nucleotides, the CDR3 is TGTGCCAGCAGCAAAGGGACAGGGGAAACCGGGGAGCTGTTTTTT. Complete variable domain (other parts from reference TRBV7-2 and TRBJ2-2): GAGVSQSPSNKVTEKGKDVELRCDPISGHTALYWYRQSLGQGLEFLIYFQGNSAPDKSGLPSDRFSAERTGGSVSTLTIQRTQQEDSAVYLCASSKGTGETGELFFGEGSRLTVL.

This chain uses TRBV6-6 with TRBJ1-2; 11 bases map to TRBD1. The V segment lost 6 bases and the J segment 2 bases; nucleotides outside the gene matches: 5. The CDR3 sequence is 15 residues long. CDR1 and CDR2 (germline): MNHNY, SVGAGI (reference sequence). The CDR3 sequence: CASRDGQGANYGYTF. For the CDR3, the DNA is TGTGCCAGCAGAGACGGACAGGGGGCAAACTATGGCTACACCTTC.

The J gene is TRBJ1-2, the V gene TRBV19; the match to TRBD1 covers 7 bases. The V segment lost 8 bases and the J segment 2 bases; nucleotides outside the gene matches: 2. Germline CDR1 LNHDA, CDR2 SQIVND (reference sequence). This CDR3 contains 12 residues. CDR3 in amino acids: CASGQANYGYTF. DNA of the CDR3: TGTGCCAGTGGACAGGCGAACTATGGCTACACCTTC.

The J gene is TRBJ1-3, the V gene TRBV14; D gene uncertain. From germline, CDR1 is SGHDN and CDR2 FVKESK. The V gene lost 4 bases and the J gene lost 2 bases, with 9 bases spanning the gap. This CDR3 contains 14 residues. The CDR3 bases are TGTGCCAGCAGCCCTCGGACGCCTGGAAACACCATATATTTT. Residues: CASSPRTPGNTIYF. The entire variable domain, with the rest obtained from reference TRBV14 and TRBJ1-3, is as follows: EAGVTQFPSHSVIEKGQTVTLRCDPISGHDNLYWYRRVMGKEIKFLLHFVKESKQDESGMPNNRFLAERTGGTYSTLKVQPAELEDSGVYFCASSPRTPGNTIYFGEGSWLTVV.

V usage is TRBV19 and J usage is TRBJ2-7; maybe TRBD1 (6 bases). In germline, CDR1 is LNHDA, CDR2 SQIVND (reference sequence). The CDR3 extends over 16 amino acids. Trimming cost V 9 bases and J 1 base, with 22 bases left between them. The CDR3 region is CARKTDSRLGSYEQYF. The CDR3 nucleotides read TGTGCCAGGAAGACGGACAGTCGACTTGGGTCCTACGAGCAGTACTTC.

This clone was picked up one time. The chain carries TRBV5-6 and TRBJ2-1; the D is unclear. In germline, CDR1 is SGHDT, CDR2 YYEEEE. The ends were cut back, 4 bases at V and 0 bases at J, with 11 bases in the middle. The CDR3 covers 15 residues. CDR3 loop: CASSLDFSSYNEQFF. The CDR3 coding sequence is TGTGCCAGCAGCCTGGATTTTAGCTCCTACAATGAGCAGTTCTTC.

The chain combines TRBV5-4 with TRBJ2-3; 8 bases are shared with TRBD1. Germline CDR1 and CDR2: SGHNT and YYREEE (reference sequence). The CDR3 runs to 16 residues. With 4 bases clipped from V and 2 bases from J, the junction kept 9 bases outside the gene matches. The CDR3 DNA reads TGTGCCAGCAGCGGACCACAGGGGGGACCCACAGATACGCAGTATTTT. It codes for CASSGPQGGPTDTQYF. Full variable domain (remainder filled in from reference TRBV5-4 and TRBJ2-3): ETGVTQSPTHLIKTRGQQVTLRCSSQSGHNTVSWYQQALGQGPQFIFQYYREEENGRGNFPPRFSGLQFPNYSSELNVNALELDDSALYLCASSGPQGGPTDTQYFGPGTRLTVL.

V is TRBV5-6 and J is TRBJ2-3; TRBD2 matches at 10 bases. The V and J ends lost 2 bases and 4 bases, in that order; junction bases with no gene match: 10. Looked up from germline, CDR1 is SGHDT and CDR2 is YYEEEE. The CDR3 consists of 17 residues. As DNA, the CDR3 is TGTGCCAGCAGCTTCGGGCTAGCGGGGGAGGGGTCAGATACGCAGTATTTT. It codes for CASSFGLAGEGSDTQYF.

J is TRBJ1-2 and V is TRBV2; no firm D call. Germline V lookup: CDR1 SNHLY, CDR2 FYNNEI. Trimming removed 2 bases at V and 5 bases at J, with 12 bases between. The CDR3 length is 14 residues. CDR3 sequence reads: CASSEKSRLYGYTF. In nucleotides, the CDR3 is TGTGCCAGCAGTGAAAAGTCTAGATTATATGGCTACACCTTC.

Worth noting for this clone: Because the CDR3 is missing its conserved closing phenylalanine or tryptophan, this is likely a read error. The limits of the CDR3 on the DNA are not certain, so only TCRdb's listed CDR3 is given. The V and J genes are TRBV18 and TRBJ1-1. Per germline, CDR1 KGHSH and CDR2 LQKENI. The CDR3 length is 11 residues, termini included. The CDR3 loop is CASSGTDRPIV.

This CDR3 reads CAISPAGYPSTDTQYF. CDR3 DNA: TGTGCCATCAGTCCTGCGGGGTATCCTAGCACAGATACGCAGTATTTT. The J gene is TRBJ2-3, the V gene TRBV10-3, with a possible D match to TRBD2 (6 bases). Germline loops: CDR1 ENHRY, CDR2 SYGVKD. The CDR3 extends over 16 amino acids. V lost 5 bases, J lost 0 bases, and 15 bases lay in between.

The chain is built from TRBV30 and TRBJ2-5; TRBD2 is a possible D gene (5 bases). CDR3 length equals 14 residues. The germline V gene has CDR1 GTSNPN and CDR2 SVGIG (reference sequence). The V gene lost 5 bases and the J gene lost 0 bases, with 13 bases spanning the gap. CDR3 DNA: TGTGCCTGGGTTAGCGTGGAGCACCAAGAGACCCAGTACTTC. Its translation: CAWVSVEHQETQYF.

In its sample, this clone was seen once. The chain has TRBV5-5 and TRBJ1-4; TRBD1 agrees at 8 bases. Trimming took 5 bases from V and 6 from J; bases not matched to a gene: 12. The CDR3 covers 16 residues. Germline CDR1 and CDR2: SGHKS and YYEKEE (reference sequence). The CDR3 DNA sequence: TGTGCCAGCAGGTCTTCAGGGGGCGGTAAGTATGAAAAACTGTTTTTT. Translating gives CASRSSGGGKYEKLFF.

V gene TRBV7-2 combines with J gene TRBJ2-7; 7 bases line up with TRBD1. V trimming: 4 bases; J trimming: 2 bases; junction bases outside the gene matches: 11. The CDR3 loop spans 16 amino acids. From germline, CDR1 is SGHTA and CDR2 FQGNSA. This chain's CDR3 is CASSSKTGWRAYEQYF. The DNA of the CDR3 is TGTGCCAGCAGCTCGAAGACAGGGTGGAGAGCCTACGAGCAGTACTTC.

On this clone itself: Sequence at one end of the junction differs from germline and may be a read error. The chain joins TRBV7-7 to TRBJ2-1, with 8 bases identical to TRBD2. CDR3 length equals 15 residues. Germline V gene sequence: CDR1 SSHAT, CDR2 FNYEAQ (reference sequence). CDR3 in amino acids: CASSLGLSGMDEQFF. In DNA form, the CDR3 reads TGTGCTAGCAGCTTAGGCCTTAGCGGGATGGATGAGCAGTTCTTC.

The J gene is TRBJ1-4, the V gene TRBV4-2; 8 bases match TRBD1. Trimming took 4 bases from V and 3 from J; bases not matched to a gene: 4. CDR3 length: 15 amino acids. CDR1 and CDR2 from the germline V gene are LGHNA and YNFKEQ. Written as DNA, the CDR3 is TGTGCCAGCAGCCCTAGGACAGGGCCTAATGAAAAACTGTTTTTT. This encodes CASSPRTGPNEKLFF.

The chain employs TRBV10-3 and TRBJ2-7, with 8 nucleotides matching TRBD1. Trimming cost V 6 bases and J 0 bases; bases outside gene matches: 4. Germline loops: CDR1 ENHRY, CDR2 SYGVKD. The CDR3 has 14 amino acids. The CDR3, as DNA: TGTGCCATCAGCGCGGACAGGGACTCCTACGAGCAGTACTTC. This sequence encodes CAISADRDSYEQYF.

This rearrangement joins TRBV2 to TRBJ1-2; perhaps TRBD1 as D (5 bases). CDR3 size: 14 residues. V was trimmed by 8 bases and J by 5 bases, leaving 18 bases between them. Germline CDR1 is SNHLY and CDR2 is FYNNEI. The CDR3: CASDSGRGEYGYTF. Written as DNA, the CDR3 is TGTGCCAGCGACTCGGGACGAGGAGAGTATGGCTACACCTTC.

The chain is built from TRBV11-2 and TRBJ2-7, with D tentatively TRBD1 (7 bases). The CDR3 is 16 amino acids. Germline lookup yields CDR1 SGHAT and CDR2 FQNNGV. V was pared by 2 bases and J by 3 bases, with 17 bases between. The DNA for the CDR3 is TGTGCCAGCAGCTTAAGGGGGCGGGACGGGATCTACGAGCAGTACTTC. It specifies CASSLRGRDGIYEQYF.

This sequence joins TRBV9 and TRBJ1-1, with TRBD1 as a possible D gene (5 bases). The CDR3 runs 15 residues. The V gene's germline CDR1 is SGDLS and CDR2 YYNGEE. Deletions cut 0 bases from V and 6 bases from J, with 15 bases between. The CDR3 bases are TGTGCCAGCAGCGTAGAGGGCCCCGGGGCGGCTGAAGCTTTCTTT. Translation: CASSVEGPGAAEAFF.

The V call is TRBV6-1, the J call TRBJ2-3; tentatively, D is TRBD1 or TRBD2 (5 bases each). Germline loops: CDR1 MNHNS, CDR2 SASEGT. V lost 9 bases, J lost 8 bases, and 18 bases lay in between. The CDR3 consists of 13 residues. CDR3 protein: CASGGPADGTQYF. The CDR3 region has the DNA TGTGCCAGTGGGGGACCCGCCGACGGTACGCAGTATTTT.